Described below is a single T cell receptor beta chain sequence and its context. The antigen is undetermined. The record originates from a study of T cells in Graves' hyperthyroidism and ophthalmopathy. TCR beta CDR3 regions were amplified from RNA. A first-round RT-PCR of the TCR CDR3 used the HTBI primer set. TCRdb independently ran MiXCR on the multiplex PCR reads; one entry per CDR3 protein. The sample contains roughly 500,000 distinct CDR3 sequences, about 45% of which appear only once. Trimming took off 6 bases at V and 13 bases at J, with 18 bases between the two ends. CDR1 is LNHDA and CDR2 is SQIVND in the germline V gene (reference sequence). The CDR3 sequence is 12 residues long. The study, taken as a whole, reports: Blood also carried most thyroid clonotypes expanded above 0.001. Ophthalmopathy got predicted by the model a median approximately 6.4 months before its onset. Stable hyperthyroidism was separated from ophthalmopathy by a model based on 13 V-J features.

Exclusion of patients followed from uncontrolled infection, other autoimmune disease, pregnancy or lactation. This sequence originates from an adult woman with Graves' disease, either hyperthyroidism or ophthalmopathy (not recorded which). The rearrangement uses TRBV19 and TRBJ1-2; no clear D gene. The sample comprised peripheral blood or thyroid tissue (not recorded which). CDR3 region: CASSPDGRKGTF. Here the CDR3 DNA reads TGTGCCAGTAGCCCGGACGGACGGAAGGGCACCTTC.